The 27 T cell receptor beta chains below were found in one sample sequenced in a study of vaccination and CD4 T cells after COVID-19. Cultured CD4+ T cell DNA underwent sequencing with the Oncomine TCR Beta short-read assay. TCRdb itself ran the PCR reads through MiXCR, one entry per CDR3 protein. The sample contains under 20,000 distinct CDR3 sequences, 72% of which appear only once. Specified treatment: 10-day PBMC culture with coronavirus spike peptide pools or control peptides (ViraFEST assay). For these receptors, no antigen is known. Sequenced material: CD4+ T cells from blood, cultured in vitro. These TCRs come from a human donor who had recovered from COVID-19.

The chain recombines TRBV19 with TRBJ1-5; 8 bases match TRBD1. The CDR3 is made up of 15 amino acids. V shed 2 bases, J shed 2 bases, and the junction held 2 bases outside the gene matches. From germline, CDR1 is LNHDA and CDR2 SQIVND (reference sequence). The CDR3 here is CASSIQGAGNQPQHF. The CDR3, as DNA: TGTGCCAGTAGTATACAGGGGGCAGGCAATCAGCCCCAGCATTTT.

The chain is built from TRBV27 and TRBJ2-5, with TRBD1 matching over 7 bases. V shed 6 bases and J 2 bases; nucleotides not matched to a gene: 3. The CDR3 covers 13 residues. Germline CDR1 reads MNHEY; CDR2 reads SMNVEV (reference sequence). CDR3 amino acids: CASRRQGQETQYF. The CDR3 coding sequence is TGTGCCAGCAGACGACAGGGACAAGAGACCCAGTACTTC.

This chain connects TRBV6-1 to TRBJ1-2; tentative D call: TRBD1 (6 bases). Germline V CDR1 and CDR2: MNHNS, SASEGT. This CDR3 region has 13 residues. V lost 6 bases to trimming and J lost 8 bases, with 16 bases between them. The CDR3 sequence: CASSPGQSHGYTF. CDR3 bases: TGTGCCAGCAGCCCCGGACAGTCGCACGGCTACACCTTC.

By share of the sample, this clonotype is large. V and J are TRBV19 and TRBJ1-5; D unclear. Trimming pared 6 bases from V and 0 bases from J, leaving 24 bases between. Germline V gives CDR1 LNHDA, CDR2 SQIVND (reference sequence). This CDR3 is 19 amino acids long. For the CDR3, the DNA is TGTGCCAGTAGCCTCAACATTCGAGCAGGCAGCTATAGCAATCAGCCCCAGCATTTT. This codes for CASSLNIRAGSYSNQPQHF.

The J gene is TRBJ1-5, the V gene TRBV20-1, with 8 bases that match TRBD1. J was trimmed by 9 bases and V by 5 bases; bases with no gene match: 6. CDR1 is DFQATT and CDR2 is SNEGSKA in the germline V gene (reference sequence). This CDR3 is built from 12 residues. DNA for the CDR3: TGCAGTGCTGCGACAGGGGAAAGGCCCCAGCATTTT. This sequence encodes CSAATGERPQHF.

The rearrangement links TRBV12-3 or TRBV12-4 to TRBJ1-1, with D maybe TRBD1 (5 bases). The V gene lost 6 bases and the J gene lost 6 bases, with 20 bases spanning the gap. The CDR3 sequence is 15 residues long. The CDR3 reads CASRAPGPGFPEAFF. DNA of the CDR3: TGTGCCAGCAGGGCACCGGGGCCCGGGTTCCCTGAAGCTTTCTTT.

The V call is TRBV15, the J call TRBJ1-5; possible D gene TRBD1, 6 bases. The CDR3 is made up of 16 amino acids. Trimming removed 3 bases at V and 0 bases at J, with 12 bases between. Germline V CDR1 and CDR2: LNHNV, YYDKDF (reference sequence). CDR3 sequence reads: CATSRRTVNSNQPQHF. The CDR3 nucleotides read TGTGCCACCAGCAGGAGGACAGTTAATAGCAATCAGCCCCAGCATTTT.

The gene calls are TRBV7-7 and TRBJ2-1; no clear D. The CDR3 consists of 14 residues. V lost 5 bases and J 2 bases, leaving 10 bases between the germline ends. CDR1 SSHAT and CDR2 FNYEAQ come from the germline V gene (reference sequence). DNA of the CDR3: TGTGCCAGCAGCCCAGACATTCCCTACAATGAGCAGTTCTTC. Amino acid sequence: CASSPDIPYNEQFF.

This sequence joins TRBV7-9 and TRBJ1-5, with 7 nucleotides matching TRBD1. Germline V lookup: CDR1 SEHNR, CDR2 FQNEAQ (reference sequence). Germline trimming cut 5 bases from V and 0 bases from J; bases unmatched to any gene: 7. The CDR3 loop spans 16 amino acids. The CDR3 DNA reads TGTGCCAGCAGCCGGACAGGCCCCTATAGCAATCAGCCCCAGCATTTT. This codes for CASSRTGPYSNQPQHF.

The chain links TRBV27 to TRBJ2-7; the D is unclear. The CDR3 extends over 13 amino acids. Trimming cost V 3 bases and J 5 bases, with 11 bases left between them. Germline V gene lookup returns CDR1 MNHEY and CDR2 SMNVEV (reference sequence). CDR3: CASSFSGGDEQYF. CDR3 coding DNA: TGTGCCAGCAGTTTCTCCGGTGGGGACGAGCAGTACTTC.

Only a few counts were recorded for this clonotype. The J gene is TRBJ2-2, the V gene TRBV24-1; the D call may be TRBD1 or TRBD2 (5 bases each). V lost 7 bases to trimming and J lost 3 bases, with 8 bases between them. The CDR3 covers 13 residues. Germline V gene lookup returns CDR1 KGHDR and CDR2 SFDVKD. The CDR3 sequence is CATRGVDTGELFF. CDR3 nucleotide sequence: TGTGCCACCAGGGGGGTTGACACCGGGGAGCTGTTTTTT.

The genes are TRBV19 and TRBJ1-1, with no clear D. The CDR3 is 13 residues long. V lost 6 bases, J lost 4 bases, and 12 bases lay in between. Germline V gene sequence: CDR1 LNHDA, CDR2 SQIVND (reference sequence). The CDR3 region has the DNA TGTGCCAGTAGCCCATCAGGACCCACTGAAGCTTTCTTT. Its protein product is CASSPSGPTEAFF.

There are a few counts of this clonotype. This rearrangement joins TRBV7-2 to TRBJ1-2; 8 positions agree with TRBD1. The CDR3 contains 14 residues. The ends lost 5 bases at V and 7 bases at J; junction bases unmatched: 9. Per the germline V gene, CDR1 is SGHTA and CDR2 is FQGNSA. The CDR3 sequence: CASSGDRGSGGYTF. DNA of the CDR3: TGTGCCAGCAGCGGCGACAGGGGAAGTGGTGGCTACACCTTC.

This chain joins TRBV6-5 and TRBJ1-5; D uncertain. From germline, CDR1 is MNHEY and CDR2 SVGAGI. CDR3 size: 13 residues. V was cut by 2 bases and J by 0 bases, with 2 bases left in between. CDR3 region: CASSYNSNQPQHF. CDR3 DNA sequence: TGTGCCAGCAGTTACAATAGCAATCAGCCCCAGCATTTT.

The CDR3 DNA reads TGTGCCAGCAGCCGACTAGCGGGCCCGACCGGGGAGCTGTTTTTT. Its protein is CASSRLAGPTGELFF. The rearrangement uses TRBV7-8 and TRBJ2-2, with 10 positions matching TRBD2. The CDR3 contains 15 residues. Germline V CDR1 and CDR2: SGHVS, FQNEAQ. The V segment lost 5 bases and the J segment 5 bases; nucleotides outside the gene matches: 5.

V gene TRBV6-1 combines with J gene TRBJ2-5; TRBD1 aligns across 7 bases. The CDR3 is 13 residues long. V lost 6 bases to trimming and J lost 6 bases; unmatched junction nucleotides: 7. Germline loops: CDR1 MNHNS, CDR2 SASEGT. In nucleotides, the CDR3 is TGTGCCAGCAGCCCTACAGGGGTACAGACCCAGTACTTC. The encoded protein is CASSPTGVQTQYF.

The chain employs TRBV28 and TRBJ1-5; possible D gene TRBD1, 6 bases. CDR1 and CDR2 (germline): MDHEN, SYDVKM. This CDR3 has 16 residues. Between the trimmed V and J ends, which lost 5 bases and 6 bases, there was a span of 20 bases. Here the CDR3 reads CASSLSPTGLSQPQHF. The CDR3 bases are TGTGCCAGCAGTCTCTCCCCGACAGGTCTGAGTCAGCCCCAGCATTTT.

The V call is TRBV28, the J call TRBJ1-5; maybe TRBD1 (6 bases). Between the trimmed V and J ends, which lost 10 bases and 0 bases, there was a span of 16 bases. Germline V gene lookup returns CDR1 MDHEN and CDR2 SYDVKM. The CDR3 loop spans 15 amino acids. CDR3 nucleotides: TGTGCCACCAGGGACACCCTTTTTAGCAATCAGCCCCAGCATTTT. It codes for CATRDTLFSNQPQHF.

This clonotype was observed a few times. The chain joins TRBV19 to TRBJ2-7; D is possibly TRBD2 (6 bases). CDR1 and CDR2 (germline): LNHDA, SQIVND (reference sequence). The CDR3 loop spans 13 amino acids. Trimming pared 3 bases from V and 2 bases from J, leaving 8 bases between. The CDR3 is CASSIRETYEQYF. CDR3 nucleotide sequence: TGTGCCAGTAGTATCCGGGAGACCTACGAGCAGTACTTC.

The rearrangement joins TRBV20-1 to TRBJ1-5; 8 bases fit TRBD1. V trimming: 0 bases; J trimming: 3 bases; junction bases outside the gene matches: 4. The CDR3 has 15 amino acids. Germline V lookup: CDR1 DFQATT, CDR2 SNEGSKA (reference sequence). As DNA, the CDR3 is TGCAGTGCTAGAGATCCGACAGGGGTCAATCAGCCCCAGCATTTT. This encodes CSARDPTGVNQPQHF.

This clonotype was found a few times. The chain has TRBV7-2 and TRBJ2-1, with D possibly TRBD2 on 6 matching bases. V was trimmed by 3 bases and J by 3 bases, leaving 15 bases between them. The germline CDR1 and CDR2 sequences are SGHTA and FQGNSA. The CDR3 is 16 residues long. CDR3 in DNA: TGTGCCAGCAGCTTCGCCTCTGGGGGGATCTACAATGAGCAGTTCTTC. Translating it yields CASSFASGGIYNEQFF.

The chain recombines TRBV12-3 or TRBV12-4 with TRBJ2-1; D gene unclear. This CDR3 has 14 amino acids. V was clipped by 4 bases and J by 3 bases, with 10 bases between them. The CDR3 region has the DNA TGTGCCAGCAGTTACCGGACGGTCTACAATGAGCAGTTCTTC. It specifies CASSYRTVYNEQFF.

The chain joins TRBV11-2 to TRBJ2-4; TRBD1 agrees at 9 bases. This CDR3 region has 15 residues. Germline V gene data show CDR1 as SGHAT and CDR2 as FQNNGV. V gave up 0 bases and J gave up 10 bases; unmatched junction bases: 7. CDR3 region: CASSLDSGTGLIQYF. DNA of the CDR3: TGTGCCAGCAGCTTAGATTCCGGGACAGGGCTGATTCAGTACTTC. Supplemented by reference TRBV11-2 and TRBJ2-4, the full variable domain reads EAGVAQSPRYKIIEKRQSVAFWCNPISGHATLYWYQQILGQGPKLLIQFQNNGVVDDSQLPKDRFSAERLKGVDSTLKIQPAKLEDSAVYLCASSLDSGTGLIQYFGAGTRLSVL.

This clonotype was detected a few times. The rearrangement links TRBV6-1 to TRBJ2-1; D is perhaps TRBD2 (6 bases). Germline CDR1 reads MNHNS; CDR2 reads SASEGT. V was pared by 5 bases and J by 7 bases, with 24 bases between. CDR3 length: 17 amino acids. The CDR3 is CASSLVGTSAQWNEQFF. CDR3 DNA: TGTGCCAGCAGTCTTGTCGGGACTTCCGCCCAATGGAATGAGCAGTTCTTC.

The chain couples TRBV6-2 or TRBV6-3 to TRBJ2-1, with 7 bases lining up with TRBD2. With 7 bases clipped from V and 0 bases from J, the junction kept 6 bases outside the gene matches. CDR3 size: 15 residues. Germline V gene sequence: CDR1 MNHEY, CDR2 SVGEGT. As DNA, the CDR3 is TGTGCCAGCAACCGCCCGGGAGGCTCCTACAATGAGCAGTTCTTC. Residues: CASNRPGGSYNEQFF.

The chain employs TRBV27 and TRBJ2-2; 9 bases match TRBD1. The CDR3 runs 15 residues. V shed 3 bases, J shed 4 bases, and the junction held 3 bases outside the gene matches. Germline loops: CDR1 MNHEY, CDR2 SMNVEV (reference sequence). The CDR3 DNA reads TGTGCCAGCAGTTTTCGACAGGGGGGCACCGGGGAGCTGTTTTTT. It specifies CASSFRQGGTGELFF.

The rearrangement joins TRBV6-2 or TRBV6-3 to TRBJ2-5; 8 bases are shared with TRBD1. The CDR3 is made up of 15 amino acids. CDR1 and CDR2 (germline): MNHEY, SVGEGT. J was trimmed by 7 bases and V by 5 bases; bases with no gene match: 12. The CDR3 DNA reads TGTGCCAGCAGTGGATTAAAAGGACAGGGTGGGACCCAGTACTTC. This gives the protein CASSGLKGQGGTQYF.